The entry below gives a single T cell receptor beta chain sequence along with its context. Its antigen is still unknown. No base quality information exists; no much larger clone differs at one position. This entry is derived from a study of graft-versus-host responses after intestinal transplantation (dated by TCRdb to the early 2020s). Some background on the complete study: Recipients received multivisceral, liver-intestinal, or isolated intestinal transplants. Every recipient was given anti-thymocyte globulin induction, followed by roughly 3 years of maintenance tacrolimus and steroids. Bulk TCR-beta CDR3 sequencing was used to track graft-versus-host and host-versus-graft alloreactive T cell clones in the graft, circulation and bone marrow after intestinal transplantation. To identify alloreactive clones, pre-transplant mixed lymphocyte reaction products were sequenced and compared with unstimulated pre-transplant donor and recipient T cells. Of the 20 to 30 intestinal transplant recipients enrolled in the cohort, one of whom was a retransplant, a few patients without pretransplant specimens were excluded. A peak of at least 4% donor T cells among recipient peripheral blood mononuclear cells was the definition used for donor T cell macrochimerism. Rather than being sequenced by the commercial service, samples from a few later patients were sequenced in-house on an Illumina MiSeq and processed with MiXCR.

Measured from the cysteine to the phenylalanine, the CDR3 is 13 residues long. Only the CDR3 part of the read is kept: 39 bases, read in frame from the first base. CDR1 SGHAT and CDR2 FQNNGV were looked up in the germline V gene. At the junction V is shortened by 5 bases and J by 7 bases; bases outside the gene matches: 3. Broader findings and caveats from the paper: Peak levels of circulating GvH clones were associated with declines in HvG clones early after transplant. Conclusions were limited by the relatively low number and heterogeneity of intestinal transplant patients. In the allografts of patients with donor T cell macrochimerism, GvH to HvG T cell clonal ratios were high. GvH clones were detected in recipient bone marrow, and some of these GvH clones were observed earlier in ileal mucosa or blood, consistent with an intestinal mucosal origin.

Blood samples were collected up to 4 times in the first month after transplant and then at least monthly when available. Libraries came from the immunoSEQ multiplex PCR assay. For most patients, high-throughput TCR-beta CDR3 sequencing of genomic DNA was performed by Adaptive Biotechnologies. For the original study's pipeline: TCR sequencing data for 15 to 20 patients were retrieved from Adaptive's ImmunoSEQ software; a few other patients were processed with MiXCR and VDJtools. CDR3 nucleotide sequences shared by donor and recipient were removed because the origin of these sequences could not be assigned. To be classed as alloreactive, a clone needed at least 2-fold expansion over unstimulated cells and a minimum CFSE-low frequency of 0.002% (template counts) or 0.001% (read counts). A clone was considered mappable if detected in the sequenced pre-transplant spleen, lymph node, or MLR CFSE-low populations of the donor or recipient. The cumulative frequency of alloreactive clones was calculated as a percentage of all sequences, weighted by copy number. This is the immuneACCESS table as TCRdb keeps it, with only in-frame sequences that have V and J called. A part of the clones is gone; compared with another copy, unresolved V genes explain less than half, and the rest is unexplained. The V and J calls and the clone size are those of that table, but D and trimming were determined from the DNA. The sample has 49,000 or so clones on record, roughly 93% of them singletons. Under 7.5% of the sample goes to the ten largest clones.

Specimen: PBMCs, collected about 120 weeks after a first intestinal transplant, on the day of a second. The source of this sequence is a human patient who received an intestinal transplant, so some T cells may come from the graft donor. Rearrangement joined TRBV11-2 to TRBJ2-4, and 9 junctional nucleotides match TRBD1. The nucleotide sequence reads as follows: TGTGCCAGCAGCGCCGGGACAGGGAACATTCAGTACTTC. Its protein reads: CASSAGTGNIQYF.